This T cell receptor beta chain derives from a study of human T cells and chemical hapten exposure. Study details: Yields of TCR per sample differed, chiefly owing to small differences in pooled library volume.

Individual cDNA molecules had unique molecular identifiers attached to them by the library. TCRdb reprocessed the RACE reads via MiXCR and lists one record per CDR3 protein. In the table there are tens of thousands of distinct CDR3 sequences, roughly 8.5% of which are singletons. The time point was: patch test 2, 6 weeks after DPC sensitization. Treatment defined: therapeutic diphenylcyclopropenone sensitization with weekly scalp DPC. The germline V and J ends were trimmed by 0 bases and 2 bases, with 11 bases remaining between them. CDR3 size: 15 residues. Germline assignment: CDR1 MGHDK and CDR2 SYGVNS.

The sample consisted of whole blood, taken in connection with sensitization to the hapten diphenylcyclopropenone (DPC). The chain uses TRBV25-1 and TRBJ2-7; tentatively, D is TRBD1 or TRBD2 (5 bases each). The source of this sequence is a woman aged 50 to 65 with alopecia areata. Some clones in this sample may be carry-over from other donors' samples. The CDR3 nucleotides are TGTGCCAGCAGTGAATACGGGACGGAAACCTACGAGCAGTACTTC. It translates to CASSEYGTETYEQYF.